A single sample is the source of the 29 T cell receptor beta chains below, sequenced in a study of blood T cell repertoires in COVID-19. Using immunoSEQ multiplex PCR, the repertoire was profiled, and TCRdb retains in-frame clones only, with some absent. The profile shows over 600,000 clones, just under 90% of them singletons. What was sequenced was peripheral blood. These receptor sequences come from a woman between 18 and 29 years old with acute or convalescent COVID-19.

The chain uses TRBV27 and TRBJ1-2; 8 nucleotides line up with TRBD1. The V segment lost 3 bases and the J segment 4 bases; nucleotides outside the gene matches: 7. Germline V gives CDR1 MNHEY, CDR2 SMNVEV (reference sequence). This CDR3 spans 15 amino acids. The CDR3 bases are TGTGCCAGCAGTTTGACAGGACAGGGTCTCTATGGCTACACCTTC. It yields the protein CASSLTGQGLYGYTF.

The gene calls are TRBV29-1 and TRBJ2-7; 7 nucleotides line up with TRBD1. Per germline, CDR1 SQVTM and CDR2 ANQGSEA. The CDR3 extends over 14 amino acids. The V and J ends lost 6 bases and 6 bases, in that order; junction bases with no gene match: 14. The CDR3 reads CSVSAKNRGSEQYF. DNA of the CDR3: TGCAGCGTCTCCGCTAAGAACAGGGGAAGCGAGCAGTACTTC.

This clone was seen only once. The chain links TRBV28 to TRBJ2-3; perhaps TRBD1 as D (5 bases). The CDR3 length is 14 residues. Trimming took off 7 bases at V and 6 bases at J, with 17 bases between the two ends. Germline-derived CDR1 and CDR2 are MDHEN and SYDVKM. CDR3 nucleotides: TGTGCCAGCAACCTCCGGACACTCTCGGATACGCAGTATTTT. This encodes CASNLRTLSDTQYF.

V usage is TRBV20-1 and J usage is TRBJ1-5; 7 bases align to TRBD1. V lost 3 bases, J lost 2 bases, and 4 bases stayed unmatched. CDR1 is DFQATT and CDR2 is SNEGSKA in the germline V gene (reference sequence). This CDR3 has 14 amino acids. The CDR3 DNA sequence: TGCAGTGCTAGTGGTGACAGGGGCAATCAGCCCCAGCATTTT. Encoded protein: CSASGDRGNQPQHF.

The chain combines TRBV11-2 with TRBJ1-1; no definite D call. This CDR3 spans 15 amino acids. V dropped 4 bases and J dropped 4 bases, with 16 bases sitting between them. Germline values: CDR1 SGHAT, CDR2 FQNNGV. The CDR3 nucleotides are TGTGCCAGCAGCTGGTCAGGCCAATTCCCCACTGAAGCTTTCTTT. Translating it yields CASSWSGQFPTEAFF.

This clone was observed once. This chain joins TRBV6-6 and TRBJ2-3; TRBD1 aligns across 9 bases. The CDR3 length is 15 residues. The V and J ends lost 7 bases and 4 bases, in that order; junction bases with no gene match: 9. Germline CDR1 is MNHNY and CDR2 is SVGAGI (reference sequence). CDR3 nucleotides: TGTGCCAGCAAACTCACCGGGACAGGGCCAGATACGCAGTATTTT. Protein sequence: CASKLTGTGPDTQYF.

The genes are TRBV5-1 and TRBJ2-1, with TRBD2 matching over 8 bases. Per germline, CDR1 SGHRS and CDR2 YFSETQ. CDR3 length equals 14 residues. V lost 5 bases and J lost 9; bases outside the gene matches: 10. In DNA, the CDR3 is TGCGCCAGCAGGACAGCGGGGGACCACGGTGAGCAGTTCTTC. Its translation: CASRTAGDHGEQFF.

The chain's CDR3 is CASSTRQGSSTDTQYF. In DNA form, the CDR3 reads TGTGCCAGCAGCACGAGACAGGGAAGCAGCACAGATACGCAGTATTTT. The chain joins TRBV21-1 to TRBJ2-3; no DNA check was done on the table's D call, TRBD1. TRBV21-1 corresponds to a pseudogene. CDR3 length: 16 residues.

This clone came up a few times. The CDR3 DNA follows: TGTGCCAGTAGTGAGCAGGTGGGTGAAGCTTTCTTT. Protein: CASSEQVGEAFF. This chain joins TRBV19 and TRBJ1-1; D not certain. Per the germline V gene, CDR1 is LNHDA and CDR2 is SQIVND (reference sequence). The CDR3 sequence is 12 residues long. V was clipped by 5 bases and J by 7 bases, with 11 bases between them.

The chain recombines TRBV27 with TRBJ2-7; 10 positions agree with TRBD1. The CDR3 loop spans 15 amino acids. V shed 3 bases, J shed 3 bases, and the junction held 5 bases outside the gene matches. Germline CDR1 is MNHEY and CDR2 is SMNVEV (reference sequence). DNA of the CDR3: TGTGCCAGCAGTTTCAACCGGGACAGGGGCTACGAGCAGTACTTC. Protein product: CASSFNRDRGYEQYF.

The chain has TRBV18 and TRBJ1-1; TRBD1 matches at 7 bases. The CDR3 runs to 14 residues. V lost 3 bases, J lost 1 base, and 2 bases stayed unmatched. Germline V gives CDR1 KGHSH, CDR2 LQKENI. CDR3 sequence reads: CASSPRTGNTEAFF. The DNA for the CDR3 is TGTGCCAGCTCACCCCGGACAGGGAACACTGAAGCTTTCTTT.

The chain combines TRBV5-6 with TRBJ1-2; D may be TRBD1 (6 bases). The CDR3 extends over 15 amino acids. Trimming took off 5 bases at V and 0 bases at J, with 14 bases between the two ends. Germline CDR1 is SGHDT and CDR2 is YYEEEE. The CDR3 spells CASRKRTVANYGYTF. Written as DNA, the CDR3 is TGTGCCAGCAGAAAAAGGACAGTTGCTAACTATGGCTACACCTTC.

This sequence joins TRBV6-5 and TRBJ2-7; 8 bases map to TRBD1. Germline V gene lookup returns CDR1 MNHEY and CDR2 SVGAGI. CDR3 size: 14 residues. Unmatched junction bases numbered 9, after V lost 8 bases and J lost 3 bases. Here the CDR3 reads CASSPGQEIYEQYF. CDR3 DNA sequence: TGTGCCAGCTCCCCGGGACAGGAGATCTACGAGCAGTACTTC.

The J gene is TRBJ1-2, the V gene TRBV28; the D is unclear. The CDR3 has 13 residues. With 7 bases removed from V and 1 base from J, the gap between germline ends came to 10 bases. The V gene's germline CDR1 is MDHEN and CDR2 SYDVKM. This CDR3 is CASNPQSNYGYTF. For the CDR3, the DNA is TGTGCCAGCAATCCACAGAGTAACTATGGCTACACCTTC.

In the case of this clone: One end of the junction fails to match germline, which may point to a read error. The chain couples TRBV5-5 to TRBJ2-7; 10 nucleotides match TRBD1. Germline assignment: CDR1 SGHKS and CDR2 YYEKEE (reference sequence). The CDR3 is 13 residues long. CDR3 sequence reads: CASKIPGTGTGEF. The CDR3 DNA sequence: TGTGCCAGCAAAATCCCGGGGACCGGGACAGGGGAATTC.

This clone was counted a single time. CDR3 loop: CASSAGQWNTEAFF. CDR3 nucleotide sequence: TGTGCCAGCAGCGCGGGACAGTGGAACACTGAAGCTTTCTTT. The rearrangement links TRBV9 to TRBJ1-1, with TRBD1 matching over 7 bases. The CDR3 sequence is 14 residues long. V dropped 3 bases and J dropped 1; count of bases not matched to a gene: 3. Germline CDR1 SGDLS, CDR2 YYNGEE.

This clone is a singleton in its sample. The chain recombines TRBV18 with TRBJ2-7; weak D call: TRBD1 (5 bases). Germline V gene sequence: CDR1 KGHSH, CDR2 LQKENI. Trimming took off 2 bases at V and 3 bases at J, with 14 bases between the two ends. The CDR3 totals 15 residues. CDR3 sequence reads: CASSPGFRQIYEQYF. The CDR3 DNA reads TGTGCCAGCTCACCAGGGTTTCGACAGATCTACGAGCAGTACTTC.

The sample holds one count of this clone. Different DNA sequences within this sample yield the same CDR3. The chain links TRBV5-1 to TRBJ1-2; D gene unclear. The germline V gene has CDR1 SGHRS and CDR2 YFSETQ. This CDR3 is built from 12 residues. Trimming shortened V by 4 bases and J by 5 bases, and 9 bases separated the two germline ends. CDR3 loop: CASSAGVYGYTF. CDR3 nucleotides: TGCGCCAGCAGCGCCGGGGTATATGGCTACACCTTC.

This clone has just one count. This same CDR3 is encoded by further DNA sequences in the sample. This chain connects TRBV4-2 to TRBJ2-1; TRBD2 is a possible D gene (6 bases). This CDR3 contains 15 residues. Germline CDR1 reads LGHNA; CDR2 reads YNFKEQ. V lost 0 bases and J lost 2, with 8 bases in between. Here the CDR3 reads CASSQDRGAYNEQFF. The CDR3 bases are TGTGCCAGCAGCCAAGATCGCGGGGCCTACAATGAGCAGTTCTTC.

Only one count was recorded for this clone. The gene calls are TRBV5-1 and TRBJ1-2; D call uncertain. Germline CDR1 SGHRS, CDR2 YFSETQ. Trimming removed 7 bases at V and 7 bases at J, with 11 bases between. This CDR3 is built from 11 residues. CDR3 protein: CASSVGAGYTF. The CDR3 DNA reads as TGCGCCAGCTCTGTGGGAGCTGGCTACACCTTC.

This chain joins TRBV7-9 and TRBJ2-7; 7 bases line up with TRBD2. The CDR3 is 12 residues long. Trimming at V came to 6 bases and at J to 7 bases, leaving 6 bases not matched to a gene. In germline, CDR1 is SEHNR, CDR2 FQNEAQ (reference sequence). Here the CDR3 DNA reads TGTGCCAGCAGTCCTCCGGGGGGTGAGCAGTACTTC. Its protein product is CASSPPGGEQYF.

This clone was seen just once. The V gene is TRBV11-1, the J gene TRBJ2-1; 15 bases match TRBD2. In germline, CDR1 is SGHAT, CDR2 FQDESV (reference sequence). With 3 bases clipped from V and 4 bases from J, the junction kept 1 base outside the gene matches. The CDR3 consists of 16 residues. CDR3 residues: CASSLGLAGGYNEQFF. In nucleotides, the CDR3 is TGTGCCAGCAGCTTGGGACTAGCGGGGGGATACAATGAGCAGTTCTTC. Full variable domain (remainder filled in from reference TRBV11-1 and TRBJ2-1): EAEVAQSPRYKITEKSQAVAFWCDPISGHATLYWYRQILGQGPELLVQFQDESVVDDSQLPKDRFSAERLKGVDSTLKIQPAELGDSAMYLCASSLGLAGGYNEQFFGPGTRLTVL.

This chain connects TRBV5-1 to TRBJ1-2, with TRBD1 matching over 9 bases. V shed 0 bases and J 8 bases; nucleotides not matched to a gene: 14. Germline CDR1 is SGHRS and CDR2 is YFSETQ. There are 17 residues in the CDR3. The CDR3 sequence is CASSLGIQGADPDGYTF. CDR3 DNA sequence: TGCGCCAGCAGCTTGGGCATACAGGGGGCCGATCCAGACGGCTACACCTTC.

The chain uses TRBV28 and TRBJ2-7; 8 positions match TRBD2. Germline loops: CDR1 MDHEN, CDR2 SYDVKM. The CDR3 extends over 15 amino acids. V dropped 1 base and J dropped 4; count of bases not matched to a gene: 6. The DNA for the CDR3 is TGTGCCAGCAGTTTATATCGGGGGGGTGGGTACGAGCAGTACTTC. It is translated as CASSLYRGGGYEQYF.

The chain carries TRBV10-3 and TRBJ1-1; D remains ambiguous. The V end was cut by 4 bases, the J end by 0 bases, with 15 bases between. CDR3 length equals 16 residues. Looked up from germline, CDR1 is ENHRY and CDR2 is SYGVKD. The CDR3 DNA follows: TGTGCCATCAGTGCCCCGGGGAACTTCATGAACACTGAAGCTTTCTTT. This codes for CAISAPGNFMNTEAFF.

The chain carries TRBV5-1 and TRBJ2-3, with TRBD2 identical over 7 bases. The CDR3 length is 16 residues. The J segment lost 6 bases and the V segment lost 2 bases, leaving 12 bases of the junction unmatched. Germline V gene sequence: CDR1 SGHRS, CDR2 YFSETQ. The chain's CDR3 is CASSLSVGSGVDTQYF. The CDR3 region has the DNA TGCGCCAGCAGCTTAAGTGTCGGGAGCGGGGTGGATACGCAGTATTTT. Full variable domain (missing parts from reference TRBV5-1 and TRBJ2-3): KAGVTQTPRYLIKTRGQQVTLSCSPISGHRSVSWYQQTPGQGLQFLFEYFSETQRNKGNFPGRFSGRQFSNSRSEMNVSTLELGDSALYLCASSLSVGSGVDTQYFGPGTRLTVL.

V and J are TRBV7-2 and TRBJ2-2; 10 bases fit TRBD1. Germline CDR1 SGHTA, CDR2 FQGNSA. The CDR3 is 17 amino acids. J gave up 4 bases and V 5 bases, and 10 bases lay outside the gene matches. This CDR3 is CASSPRQGARVTGELFF. Written as DNA, the CDR3 is TGTGCCAGCAGCCCCAGACAGGGGGCGAGGGTCACCGGGGAGCTGTTTTTT.

This sequence joins TRBV9 and TRBJ2-3; 7 nucleotides agree with TRBD1. The CDR3 loop spans 14 amino acids. V was clipped by 3 bases and J by 2 bases; unmatched bases: 3. Germline V lookup: CDR1 SGDLS, CDR2 YYNGEE. The CDR3 is CASSEQGVTDTQYF. Here the CDR3 DNA reads TGTGCCAGCAGCGAGCAGGGGGTCACAGATACGCAGTATTTT.

The CDR3 is CATSSDPTTGNEQYF. The CDR3 region has the DNA TGTGCCACCAGCAGTGATCCAACGACCGGGAACGAGCAGTACTTC. The chain couples TRBV15 to TRBJ2-7, with a tentative D call TRBD2 (5 bases). This CDR3 contains 15 residues. The germline V gene encodes CDR1 LNHNV and CDR2 YYDKDF (reference sequence). V gave up 3 bases and J gave up 5 bases, with 17 bases separating them.